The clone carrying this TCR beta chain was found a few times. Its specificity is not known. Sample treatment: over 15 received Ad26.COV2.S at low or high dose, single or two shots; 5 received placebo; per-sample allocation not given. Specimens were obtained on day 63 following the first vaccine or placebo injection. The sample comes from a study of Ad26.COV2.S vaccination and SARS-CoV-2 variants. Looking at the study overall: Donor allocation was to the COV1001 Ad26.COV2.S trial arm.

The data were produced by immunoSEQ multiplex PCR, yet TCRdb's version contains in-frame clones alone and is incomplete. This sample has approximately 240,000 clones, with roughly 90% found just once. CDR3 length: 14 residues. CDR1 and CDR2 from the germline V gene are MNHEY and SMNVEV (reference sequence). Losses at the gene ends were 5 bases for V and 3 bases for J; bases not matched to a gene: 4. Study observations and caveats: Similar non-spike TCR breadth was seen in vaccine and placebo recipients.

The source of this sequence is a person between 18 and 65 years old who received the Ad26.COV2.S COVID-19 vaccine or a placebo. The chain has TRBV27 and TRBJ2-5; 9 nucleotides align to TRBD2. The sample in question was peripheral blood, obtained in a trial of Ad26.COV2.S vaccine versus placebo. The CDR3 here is CASSVLAGEETQYF. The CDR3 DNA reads TGTGCCAGCAGTGTCTTAGCGGGAGAAGAGACCCAGTACTTC.